This T cell receptor beta chain is drawn from a study of blood T cell repertoires in COVID-19. At the level of the study: In each case, the material was cDNA or gDNA derived from T cells, B-cell-depleted T cells, or PBMCs.

The data were produced by immunoSEQ multiplex PCR, yet TCRdb's version contains in-frame clones alone and is incomplete. The sample lists about 130,000 clones; approximately 84% were seen once. The sample holds one count of this clone. The CDR3 has 14 residues. Trimming removed 5 bases from V and 8 bases from J; junction bases left unmatched: 10. The germline V gene has CDR1 LNHDA and CDR2 SQIVND (reference sequence). The rearrangement joins TRBV19 to TRBJ1-2; TRBD1 aligns across 8 bases. The sample taken for sequencing was peripheral blood. The sequence was collected from a man aged 65-85 years with acute or convalescent COVID-19. This CDR3 is CASSVGQGAPGYTF. In DNA, the CDR3 is TGTGCCAGTAGTGTTGGGCAGGGGGCGCCCGGCTACACCTTC.